This TCR beta chain appears in the sequencing data of a study of Ad26.COV2.S vaccination and SARS-CoV-2 variants. The CDR3 spans 15 residues. Trimming cost V 4 bases and J 7 bases; bases outside gene matches: 10. Per germline, CDR1 SGDLS and CDR2 YYNGEE. Clones were read by immunoSEQ multiplex PCR, and TCRdb kept only the in-frame ones, dropping some. The sample holds roughly 420,000 clones, roughly 87% seen once. Sample treatment: around 19 received Ad26.COV2.S at low or high dose, single or two shots; several received placebo; per-sample allocation not given. Specimens were obtained on day 63 following the first vaccine or placebo injection.

This clonotype was obtained from a person between 18 and 65 years old who received the Ad26.COV2.S COVID-19 vaccine or a placebo. The J gene is TRBJ2-1, the V gene TRBV9; 8 bases map to TRBD2. The sample was peripheral blood, taken in a trial of Ad26.COV2.S vaccine versus placebo. The CDR3 DNA reads as TGTGCCAGCAGCTCCCGGGGCAGCGGGAGTAATGAGCAGTTCTTC. Its translation is CASSSRGSGSNEQFF.